These 22 T cell receptor beta chains were sequenced from one sample in a study of cytomegalovirus exposure and HLA in healthy donors. A multiplex PCR was run with 60 Vbeta primers and 13 Jbeta primers. The protocol was immunoSEQ multiplex PCR, while the TCRdb copy is restricted to in-frame clones and leaves out a portion. The table shows 150,000 to 180,000 clones, with around 68% occurring only once. Sequenced input: PBMCs. Receptor source: a man aged 25 to 45 in good health and CMV-seronegative.

This chain joins TRBV7-2 and TRBJ2-7, with 8 bases aligning to TRBD1. Germline loops: CDR1 SGHTA, CDR2 FQGNSA. The V gene end was trimmed by 1 base and the J gene end by 4 bases; junction bases not matched to a gene: 6. This CDR3 spans 15 amino acids. CDR3 sequence reads: CASSLGRGLFYEQYF. Written as DNA, the CDR3 is TGTGCCAGCAGCTTAGGCAGGGGGCTTTTTTACGAGCAGTACTTC.

The chain carries TRBV11-2 and TRBJ2-2, with D tentatively TRBD2 (6 bases). Deletions cut 3 bases from V and 4 bases from J, with 6 bases between. The CDR3 totals 13 residues. CDR1 and CDR2 (germline): SGHAT, FQNNGV. In nucleotides, the CDR3 is TGTGCCAGCAGCTTTAGCGGCACCGGGGAGCTGTTTTTT. It encodes CASSFSGTGELFF.

The chain is built from TRBV13 and TRBJ1-2, with 8 bases fitting TRBD1. This CDR3 is 15 amino acids long. Looked up from germline, CDR1 is PRHDT and CDR2 is FYEKMQ (reference sequence). V lost 4 bases and J lost 2; bases outside the gene matches: 6. CDR3 residues: CASSYGQGANYGYTF. The DNA for the CDR3 is TGTGCCAGCAGCTATGGACAGGGAGCCAACTATGGCTACACCTTC.

This clone was detected only a few times. In nucleotides, the CDR3 is TGTGCCAGCAGCAACACAGGGGTCGGGCCTGAAGCTTTCTTT. Translating gives CASSNTGVGPEAFF. The V gene is TRBV7-9, the J gene TRBJ1-1; 7 bases match TRBD1. The CDR3 sequence is 14 residues long. The junction had 9 bases not matched to a gene; V was cut back by 5 bases and J by 6 bases. Germline assignment: CDR1 SEHNR and CDR2 FQNEAQ (reference sequence).

The count of this clone is one. This sequence joins TRBV6-1 and TRBJ1-1, with TRBD1 matching 8 bases. Trimming removed 4 bases from V and 7 bases from J; junction bases left unmatched: 5. The germline V gene has CDR1 MNHNS and CDR2 SASEGT. The length of the CDR3 is 13 residues. CDR3 in amino acids: CASSAGQGGEAFF. For the CDR3, the DNA is TGTGCCAGCAGTGCCGGACAGGGTGGTGAAGCTTTCTTT.

This chain uses TRBV5-4 with TRBJ2-5; D gene unclear. With 1 base removed from V and 4 bases from J, the gap between germline ends came to 8 bases. From germline, CDR1 is SGHNT and CDR2 YYREEE (reference sequence). The CDR3 has 13 residues. DNA of the CDR3: TGTGCCAGCAGCTTGTGGCCAACAGAGACCCAGTACTTC. It yields the protein CASSLWPTETQYF.

The V call is TRBV11-2, the J call TRBJ2-3; TRBD2 agrees at 7 bases. Germline V CDR1 and CDR2: SGHAT, FQNNGV. The CDR3 runs 15 residues. V shed 6 bases, J shed 2 bases, and the junction held 8 bases outside the gene matches. CDR3 region: CASSSAGTNTDTQYF. The CDR3 DNA sequence: TGTGCCAGCAGTTCAGCCGGGACTAACACAGATACGCAGTATTTT.

The J gene is TRBJ1-1, the V gene TRBV29-1, with unresolved D. Trimming shortened V by 4 bases and J by 3 bases, and 3 bases separated the two germline ends. This CDR3 contains 10 residues. Germline-derived CDR1 and CDR2 are SQVTM and ANQGSEA. CDR3 nucleotides: TGCAGCGTTGCAGACACTGAAGCTTTCTTT. Protein product: CSVADTEAFF. Based on the CDR3 plus reference TRBV29-1 and TRBJ1-1, the full variable domain is SAVISQKPSRDICQRGTSLTIQCQVDSQVTMMFWYRQQPGQSLTLIATANQGSEATYESGFVIDKFPISRPNLTFSTLTVSNMSPEDSSIYLCSVADTEAFFGQGTRLTVV.

The rearrangement links TRBV20-1 to TRBJ2-7, with 7 bases identical to TRBD1. Trimming cost V 4 bases and J 6 bases; bases outside gene matches: 3. Germline CDR1 is DFQATT and CDR2 is SNEGSKA (reference sequence). This CDR3 comprises 11 residues. The CDR3 spells CSAITGAEQYF. The CDR3 nucleotides read TGCAGTGCTATTACAGGGGCCGAGCAGTACTTC.

This clone appeared once. The rearrangement links TRBV5-1 to TRBJ2-1, with 9 positions matching TRBD1. Trimming at V came to 5 bases and at J to 7 bases, leaving 7 bases not matched to a gene. The germline V gene encodes CDR1 SGHRS and CDR2 YFSETQ. This CDR3 contains 14 residues. The CDR3: CASSRDRVSNEQFF. The CDR3, as DNA: TGCGCCAGCAGTCGGGACAGGGTCTCGAATGAGCAGTTCTTC.

This clone showed up just a few times. The chain has TRBV2 and TRBJ2-3; 10 nucleotides match TRBD2. Germline V lookup: CDR1 SNHLY, CDR2 FYNNEI. With V trimmed by 5 bases and J by 2 bases, 19 bases remained unmatched. The CDR3 extends over 20 amino acids. The CDR3 here is CASSWAPDTASGGATDTQYF. The CDR3 nucleotides are TGTGCCAGCAGTTGGGCCCCCGATACAGCGAGCGGGGGGGCCACAGATACGCAGTATTTT.

This clone occurred a few times. The chain is built from TRBV27 and TRBJ1-6; 7 bases align to TRBD1. Germline values: CDR1 MNHEY, CDR2 SMNVEV (reference sequence). CDR3 length: 15 amino acids. The ends lost 6 bases at V and 2 bases at J; junction bases unmatched: 4. DNA of the CDR3: TGTGCCAGCAGGCAAGGGGGCGCCTATAATTCACCCCTCCACTTT. This encodes CASRQGGAYNSPLHF.

The chain is built from TRBV5-4 and TRBJ1-2, with TRBD1 as a possible D gene (6 bases). V was clipped by 0 bases and J by 6 bases, with 9 bases between them. The CDR3 extends over 13 amino acids. Germline values: CDR1 SGHNT, CDR2 YYREEE (reference sequence). Here the CDR3 DNA reads TGTGCCAGCAGCTTGGATACAGGGAATGGCTACACCTTC. Its protein is CASSLDTGNGYTF. The full variable domain, with the rest looked up from reference TRBV5-4 and TRBJ1-2, is ETGVTQSPTHLIKTRGQQVTLRCSSQSGHNTVSWYQQALGQGPQFIFQYYREEENGRGNFPPRFSGLQFPNYSSELNVNALELDDSALYLCASSLDTGNGYTFGSGTRLTVV.

The chain recombines TRBV19 with TRBJ2-5; no clear D gene. The CDR3 has 16 amino acids. V was pared by 1 base and J by 1 base, with 13 bases between. The germline V gene encodes CDR1 LNHDA and CDR2 SQIVND (reference sequence). The CDR3 region is CASSIGAWAVQETQYF. CDR3 sequence (DNA): TGTGCCAGTAGTATAGGGGCCTGGGCAGTCCAAGAGACCCAGTACTTC.

The chain has TRBV28 and TRBJ2-5; 8 nucleotides align to TRBD1. The CDR3 is 13 amino acids. Germline values: CDR1 MDHEN, CDR2 SYDVKM. After removal of 3 bases from V and 3 bases from J, the junction contained 0 bases not matched to a gene. CDR3 in amino acids: CASSLTGEETQYF. For the CDR3, the DNA is TGTGCCAGCAGTTTGACAGGGGAAGAGACCCAGTACTTC.

The V and J genes are TRBV10-3 and TRBJ2-5, with D maybe TRBD1 (5 bases). The CDR3 sequence is 15 residues long. V lost 3 bases and J 1 base, leaving 12 bases between the germline ends. Germline CDR1 and CDR2: ENHRY and SYGVKD. Here the CDR3 DNA reads TGTGCCATCAGTGATGACAGAGAAACCCAAGAGACCCAGTACTTC. Amino acid sequence: CAISDDRETQETQYF.

The rearrangement uses TRBV5-4 and TRBJ2-3; the D gene is possibly TRBD2 (6 bases). CDR1 and CDR2 from the germline V gene are SGHNT and YYREEE (reference sequence). V gave up 4 bases and J gave up 0 bases, with 12 bases separating them. The CDR3 length is 15 residues. CDR3 sequence: CASSLDGTSTDTQYF. CDR3 DNA: TGTGCCAGCAGCCTCGACGGGACTAGCACAGATACGCAGTATTTT.

To note about this clone: Distinct nucleotide sequences in the sample also encode this CDR3. V usage is TRBV7-9 and J usage is TRBJ2-7; D not resolved. The CDR3 covers 11 residues. Germline-derived CDR1 and CDR2 are SEHNR and FQNEAQ (reference sequence). The germline V and J ends were trimmed by 2 bases and 4 bases, with 3 bases remaining between them. The CDR3 bases are TGTGCCAGCAGCTTATCGTACGAGCAGTACTTC. The encoded protein is CASSLSYEQYF.

The J gene is TRBJ2-3, the V gene TRBV5-1, with 8 bases lining up with TRBD2. There are 17 residues in the CDR3. The V and J ends lost 4 bases and 2 bases, in that order; junction bases with no gene match: 12. The germline gives CDR1 SGHRS, CDR2 YFSETQ. The CDR3 is CASSRKSAGGFTDTQYF. CDR3 bases: TGCGCCAGCAGCAGGAAGAGTGCGGGGGGATTCACAGATACGCAGTATTTT.

J is TRBJ2-5 and V is TRBV18; TRBD2 is a possible D gene (6 bases). Looked up from germline, CDR1 is KGHSH and CDR2 is LQKENI. Trimming stripped 6 bases from V and 5 bases from J, with 10 bases between. There are 12 residues in the CDR3. CDR3 amino acids: CASSQRAETQYF. CDR3 sequence (DNA): TGTGCCAGCTCCCAGCGGGCTGAGACCCAGTACTTC.

The chain has TRBV27 and TRBJ1-5; TRBD1 might be the D (6 bases). Trimming pared 5 bases from V and 4 bases from J, leaving 12 bases between. The CDR3 is 14 amino acids. The germline gives CDR1 MNHEY, CDR2 SMNVEV (reference sequence). The chain's CDR3 is CASSSRGPNQPQHF. CDR3 in DNA: TGTGCCAGCAGTAGCAGGGGTCCTAATCAGCCCCAGCATTTT.

The V and J genes are TRBV14 and TRBJ2-5, with 11 nucleotides matching TRBD2. The J segment lost 2 bases and the V segment lost 3 bases, leaving 20 bases of the junction unmatched. Germline assignment: CDR1 SGHDN and CDR2 FVKESK. This CDR3 spans 21 amino acids. The CDR3 coding sequence is TGTGCCAGCAGCCAGCTCCCCCGGCGGGCTAGCGGGGGGACCCTACAAGAGACCCAGTACTTC. Amino acids: CASSQLPRRASGGTLQETQYF. Full variable domain (rest looked up from reference TRBV14 and TRBJ2-5): EAGVTQFPSHSVIEKGQTVTLRCDPISGHDNLYWYRRVMGKEIKFLLHFVKESKQDESGMPNNRFLAERTGGTYSTLKVQPAELEDSGVYFCASSQLPRRASGGTLQETQYFGPGTRLLVL.